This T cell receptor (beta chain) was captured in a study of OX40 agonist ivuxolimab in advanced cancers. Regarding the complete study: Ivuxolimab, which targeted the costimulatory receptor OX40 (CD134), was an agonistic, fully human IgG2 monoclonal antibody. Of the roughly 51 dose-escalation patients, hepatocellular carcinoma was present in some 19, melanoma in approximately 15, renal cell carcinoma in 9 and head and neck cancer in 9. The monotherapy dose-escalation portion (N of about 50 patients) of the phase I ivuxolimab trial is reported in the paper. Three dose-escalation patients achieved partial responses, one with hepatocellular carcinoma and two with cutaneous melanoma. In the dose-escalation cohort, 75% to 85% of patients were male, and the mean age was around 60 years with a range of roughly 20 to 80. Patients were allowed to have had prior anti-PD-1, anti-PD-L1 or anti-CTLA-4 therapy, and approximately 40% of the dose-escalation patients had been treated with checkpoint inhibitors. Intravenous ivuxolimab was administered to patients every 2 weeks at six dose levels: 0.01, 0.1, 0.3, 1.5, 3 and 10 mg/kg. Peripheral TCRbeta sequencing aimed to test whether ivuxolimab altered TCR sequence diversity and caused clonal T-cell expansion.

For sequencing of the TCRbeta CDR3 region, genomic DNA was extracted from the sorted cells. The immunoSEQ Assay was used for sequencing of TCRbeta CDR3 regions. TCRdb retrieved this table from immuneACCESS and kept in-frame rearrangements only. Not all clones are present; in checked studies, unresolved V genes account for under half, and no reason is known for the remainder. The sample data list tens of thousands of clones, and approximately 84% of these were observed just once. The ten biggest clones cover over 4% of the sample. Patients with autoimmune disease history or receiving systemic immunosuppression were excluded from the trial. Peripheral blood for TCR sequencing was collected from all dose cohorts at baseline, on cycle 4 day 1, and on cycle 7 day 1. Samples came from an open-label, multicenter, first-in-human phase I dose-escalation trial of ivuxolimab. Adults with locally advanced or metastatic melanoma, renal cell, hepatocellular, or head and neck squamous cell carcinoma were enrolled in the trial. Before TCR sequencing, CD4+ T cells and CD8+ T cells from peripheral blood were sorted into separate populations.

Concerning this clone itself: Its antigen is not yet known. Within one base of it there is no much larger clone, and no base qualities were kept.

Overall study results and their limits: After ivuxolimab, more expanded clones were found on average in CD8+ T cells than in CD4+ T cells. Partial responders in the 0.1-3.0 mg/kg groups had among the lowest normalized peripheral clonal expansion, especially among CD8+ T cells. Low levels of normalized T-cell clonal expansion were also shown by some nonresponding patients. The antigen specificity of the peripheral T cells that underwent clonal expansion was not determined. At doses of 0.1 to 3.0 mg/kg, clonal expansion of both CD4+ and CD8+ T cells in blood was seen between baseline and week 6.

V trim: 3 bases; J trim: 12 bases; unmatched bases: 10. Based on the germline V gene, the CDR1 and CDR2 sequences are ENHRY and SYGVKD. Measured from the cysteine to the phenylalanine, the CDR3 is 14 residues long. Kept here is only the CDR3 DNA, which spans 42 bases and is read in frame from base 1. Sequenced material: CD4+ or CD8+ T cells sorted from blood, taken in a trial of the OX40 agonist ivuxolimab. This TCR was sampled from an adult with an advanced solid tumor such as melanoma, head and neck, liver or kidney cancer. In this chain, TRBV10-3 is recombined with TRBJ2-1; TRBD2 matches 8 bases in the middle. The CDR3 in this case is CAISDHTSGKGQFF. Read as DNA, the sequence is TGTGCCATCAGTGACCACACTAGCGGCAAAGGGCAGTTCTTC.